The present TCR beta chain was sequenced within a study of vaccination and CD4 T cells after COVID-19. Study-level points and caveats: Within the convalescent patients, a median roughly 87% of the SARS-CoV-2-reactive clones were ones that appeared only post-vaccination.

Specified treatment: roughly 11-day PBMC culture with coronavirus spike peptide pools or control peptides (ViraFEST assay). The CDR3 is made up of 18 amino acids. J gave up 0 bases and V 6 bases, and 10 bases lay outside the gene matches. Germline CDR1 is MDHEN and CDR2 is SYDVKM. Of note for this clonotype: No antigen is known for it.

The Oncomine TCR Beta short-read assay sequenced DNA from cultured CD4+ T cells. TCRdb processed the PCR reads anew with MiXCR; each CDR3 protein has one entry. Counted here are about 12,000 distinct CDR3 sequences, approximately 53% occurring once; the ten biggest clones make up 14% to 15%. This chain uses TRBV28 with TRBJ2-4; 11 bases are a match to TRBD2. The receptor's source is a human donor who had recovered from COVID-19. The sequencing sample was made of CD4+ T cells from blood, cultured in vitro. CDR3 in amino acids: CASSGTSGVLLAKNIQYF. The CDR3 DNA follows: TGTGCCAGCAGCGGGACTAGCGGAGTCCTTCTAGCCAAAAACATTCAGTACTTC.